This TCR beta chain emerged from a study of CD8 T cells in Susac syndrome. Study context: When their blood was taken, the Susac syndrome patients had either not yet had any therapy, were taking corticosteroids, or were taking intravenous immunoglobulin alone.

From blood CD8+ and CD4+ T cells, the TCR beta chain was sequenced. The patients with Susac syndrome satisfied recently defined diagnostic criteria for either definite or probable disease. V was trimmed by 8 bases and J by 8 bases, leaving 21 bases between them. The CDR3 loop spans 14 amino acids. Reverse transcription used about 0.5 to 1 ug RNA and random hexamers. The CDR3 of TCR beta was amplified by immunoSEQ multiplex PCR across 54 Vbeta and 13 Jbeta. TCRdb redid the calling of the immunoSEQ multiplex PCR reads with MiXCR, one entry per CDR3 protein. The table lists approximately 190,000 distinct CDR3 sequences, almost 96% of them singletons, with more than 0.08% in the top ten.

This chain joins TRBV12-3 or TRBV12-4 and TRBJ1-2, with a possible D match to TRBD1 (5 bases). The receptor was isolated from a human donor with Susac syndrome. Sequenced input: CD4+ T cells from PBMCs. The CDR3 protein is CASHPRARGGGYTF. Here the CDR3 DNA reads TGTGCCAGCCACCCTCGGGCAAGGGGTGGGGGCTACACCTTC.